These T cell receptor beta chains were read from a single sample in a study of cytomegalovirus exposure and HLA in healthy donors. TCRdb's table, derived via immunoSEQ multiplex PCR, lists solely in-frame clones and lacks some. The data contain around 110,000 clones, approximately 78% of them singletons. Sample: PBMCs. These receptors all come from a man between 25 and 39 years old in good health and CMV-seropositive. Each CDR3 is given with its conserved first and last residue. Each record gives: D gene, J gene, V gene, CDR3 protein. A D gene is named only where the DNA matches it firmly.

>TRBD1|TRBJ1-1|TRBV7-9
CASSQTGGAEAFF
>.|TRBJ2-5|TRBV18
CASSPYGEETQYF
>TRBD1|TRBJ1-1|TRBV6-6
CASSRQGKGFTEAFF
>TRBD1|TRBJ1-5|TRBV10-3
CAISGQGNQPQHF
>.|TRBJ1-5|TRBV6-1
CASNPRGGFNQPQHF
>.|TRBJ1-1|TRBV10-2
CASTQGGLNTEAFF
>TRBD1|TRBJ1-1|TRBV5-5
CASSLGQGMNTEAFF
>TRBD1|TRBJ2-7|TRBV14
CASSQDWQGVEQYF
>.|TRBJ1-5|TRBV5-1
CASSPEGRDQPQHF
>TRBD2|TRBJ2-3|TRBV5-1
CASSGGLVGAIDTQYF
>.|TRBJ2-1|TRBV10-3
CAISVAFWYYNEQFF
>.|TRBJ1-1|TRBV6-5
CASSIQALNTEAFF
>.|TRBJ1-1|TRBV19
CASHRESNLLQMNTEAFF
>TRBD2|TRBJ2-3|TRBV10-2
CASSGTSGRGQGDTQYF
>TRBD1|TRBJ1-1|TRBV5-4
CASGQGNTEAFF
>.|TRBJ1-5|TRBV9
CASSGGQTGNQPQHF
>.|TRBJ2-1|TRBV7-9
CASSLGLASLYNEQFF
>TRBD1|TRBJ1-1|TRBV27
CASSFSTGEMNTEAFF
>.|TRBJ1-2|TRBV4-1
CASSQAEQGTKGYTF
>TRBD2|TRBJ2-3|TRBV5-1
CASSLDPSGSTSTDTQYF
>TRBD2|TRBJ2-2|TRBV10-3
CAIRAGGRTGELFF
>.|TRBJ1-1|TRBV13
CASSRTEGSTEAFF
>.|TRBJ2-1|TRBV7-2
CASGGYYNEQFF
>TRBD2|TRBJ2-2|TRBV14
CASSLVEREGTGELFF
>.|TRBJ1-3|TRBV29-1
CSVRTGSGNTIYF
>TRBD1|TRBJ2-7|TRBV18
CASSPGGQGDSYEQYF
>.|TRBJ2-3|TRBV7-8
CASSSPKPTDTQYF
>.|TRBJ1-1|TRBV6-5
CASSYSNRAHIGAFF
>.|TRBJ2-1|TRBV6-5
CASKPAETYNEQFF
>.|TRBJ1-2|TRBV6-5
CASSTDTYGYTF
>.|TRBJ1-1|TRBV7-9
CSSHRMNTEAFF
>TRBD2|TRBJ2-3|TRBV7-9
CASSLPALAGGPSTDTQYF
>.|TRBJ1-3|TRBV10-3
CAISDIYSSGNTIYF
>TRBD1|TRBJ2-1|TRBV5-1
CASSLIPGTGNNEQFF
>TRBD2|TRBJ2-1|TRBV6-1
CASSVLSGDSYNEQFF
>.|TRBJ2-5|TRBV7-9
CSSSLVGAETQYF
>.|TRBJ1-1|TRBV5-1
CASSLEFVGAIGAEAFF
>.|TRBJ2-3|TRBV7-8
CASSLLGATDTQYF
>.|TRBJ1-2|TRBV19
CASSIGWGGYTF
>TRBD2|TRBJ2-3|TRBV6-6
CASSYLELAGTDTQYF
>TRBD1|TRBJ2-5|TRBV2
CASSRDREETQYF
>.|TRBJ1-2|TRBV5-6
CASSFDTSGRGYGYTF
>TRBD2|TRBJ2-3|TRBV9
CASRAGTSGYTDTQYF
>TRBD1|TRBJ1-3|TRBV6-5
CASSALTGGGDTIYF
>TRBD1|TRBJ1-1|TRBV5-3
CARRRDRSLEAFF
>TRBD1|TRBJ2-5|TRBV10-3
CAIRGQGREETQYF
>TRBD1|TRBJ1-2|TRBV5-1
CASSQDRGLGGYTF
>TRBD1|TRBJ1-1|TRBV10-3
CAITPTGLNTEAFF
>TRBD2|TRBJ2-3|TRBV5-4
CASSLGGRGTDTQYF
>TRBD1|TRBJ2-3|TRBV30
CALRDRGTDTQYF
>TRBD2|TRBJ2-3|TRBV7-3
CASSYGGGALDTQYF